These T cell receptor beta chains were read from a single sample in a study of identical twins. TCRdb passed the 5' RACE reads through MiXCR, listing each CDR3 protein once. The sample lists around 960,000 distinct CDR3 sequences, approximately 13% occurring once. These data were also reused for a study on yellow fever vaccine responses in identical twins.

The sample comprised PBMCs. The receptor set was obtained from a woman between 18 and 29 years old in good health. CDR3s include the opening cysteine and the closing phenylalanine or tryptophan. Clone size is shown for a subset of rows, as once, few, many or a class of expanded clone.

cdr3_length: 14
clone_size: many
v_call: TRBV5-5
cdr3_aa: CASSLSQINQPQHF

cdr3_length: 15
clone_size: NA
v_call: TRBV3-1
cdr3_aa: CASSQEWGGDDEQFF

cdr3_length: 15
clone_size: NA
v_call: TRBV6-1
cdr3_aa: CASSAQQGPSYEQYF

cdr3_length: 12
clone_size: many
v_call: TRBV12-3/TRBV12-4
cdr3_aa: CASRGGNQPQHF

cdr3_length: 19
clone_size: many
v_call: TRBV5-1
cdr3_aa: CASSPRSGLAGAGKNIQYF

cdr3_length: 18
clone_size: many
v_call: TRBV5-1
cdr3_aa: CASSPWAGGPLRTDTQYF

cdr3_length: 14
clone_size: few
v_call: TRBV2
cdr3_aa: CASTPELAKNIQYF

cdr3_length: 14
clone_size: few
v_call: TRBV19
cdr3_aa: CASSIWYMNTEAFF

cdr3_length: 15
clone_size: NA
v_call: TRBV28
cdr3_aa: CASSPSGRAHNEQFF

cdr3_length: 11
clone_size: NA
v_call: TRBV10-3
cdr3_aa: CAIRRDYEQYF

cdr3_length: 11
clone_size: NA
v_call: TRBV7-9
cdr3_aa: CASSLASGYTF

cdr3_length: 17
clone_size: NA
v_call: TRBV18
cdr3_aa: CASSPQGLVVGNNEQFF

cdr3_length: 16
clone_size: many
v_call: TRBV4-1
cdr3_aa: CASSDPGLAGIDTQYF

cdr3_length: 13
clone_size: NA
v_call: TRBV13
cdr3_aa: CASSSTSRETQYF

cdr3_length: 16
clone_size: few
v_call: TRBV20-1
cdr3_aa: CSARDPTSGSFETQYF

cdr3_length: 13
clone_size: many
v_call: TRBV4-1
cdr3_aa: CASSQDPGPEQYF

cdr3_length: 15
clone_size: NA
v_call: TRBV4-2
cdr3_aa: CASREGPLDTGELFF

cdr3_length: 21
clone_size: NA
v_call: TRBV4-1
cdr3_aa: CASSQDVIRTSGNFGLYEQYF

cdr3_length: 13
clone_size: many
v_call: TRBV7-6
cdr3_aa: CASSLGLTDTQYF

cdr3_length: 13
clone_size: NA
v_call: TRBV24-1
cdr3_aa: CATSETNGLEQYF

cdr3_length: 16
clone_size: few
v_call: TRBV20-1
cdr3_aa: CSARRGDTTNTGELFF

cdr3_length: 12
clone_size: NA
v_call: TRBV20-1
cdr3_aa: CSADGDRGQQYF

cdr3_length: 15
clone_size: many
v_call: TRBV20-1
cdr3_aa: CSARDGTPGAYEQYF

cdr3_length: 17
clone_size: NA
v_call: TRBV4-2
cdr3_aa: CASSQAVVARGSDTQYF

cdr3_length: 10
clone_size: NA
v_call: TRBV20-1
cdr3_aa: CSARLTHWVF

cdr3_length: 15
clone_size: NA
v_call: TRBV28
cdr3_aa: CASSPPGPLADTQYF

cdr3_length: 14
clone_size: NA
v_call: TRBV10-3
cdr3_aa: CAISASGAEETQYF

cdr3_length: 13
clone_size: NA
v_call: TRBV5-6
cdr3_aa: CASSLISGYEQYF

cdr3_length: 12
clone_size: many
v_call: TRBV28
cdr3_aa: CASSPQYTEAFF

cdr3_length: 16
clone_size: few
v_call: TRBV5-1
cdr3_aa: CASSTGTANLNEKLFF

cdr3_length: 15
clone_size: NA
v_call: TRBV7-3
cdr3_aa: CASSLMGQMNTEAFF

cdr3_length: 13
clone_size: few
v_call: TRBV20-1
cdr3_aa: CSARTGLVGEQFF

cdr3_length: 12
clone_size: NA
v_call: TRBV2
cdr3_aa: CASERALDGYTF

cdr3_length: 14
clone_size: few
v_call: TRBV13
cdr3_aa: CASRRAGSTDTQYF

cdr3_length: 13
clone_size: few
v_call: TRBV2
cdr3_aa: CASSEGWDYGYTF

cdr3_length: 16
clone_size: few
v_call: TRBV2
cdr3_aa: CASSPRVGTVNSPLHF

cdr3_length: 15
clone_size: once
v_call: TRBV5-1
cdr3_aa: CASSFSQGEGEKLFF

cdr3_length: 16
clone_size: once
v_call: TRBV3-1
cdr3_aa: CASSQDFGTGQETQYF

cdr3_length: 14
clone_size: NA
v_call: TRBV11-3
cdr3_aa: CASSLVEGAGELFF

cdr3_length: 13
clone_size: NA
v_call: TRBV20-1
cdr3_aa: CSARTRVGYEQYF

cdr3_length: 16
clone_size: many
v_call: TRBV5-1
cdr3_aa: CASSSTLATLYNEQFF

cdr3_length: 15
clone_size: many
v_call: TRBV25-1
cdr3_aa: CASSDRDRGRTEAFF

cdr3_length: 15
clone_size: NA
v_call: TRBV7-6
cdr3_aa: CASSKGGAGDHEQYF

cdr3_length: 14
clone_size: NA
v_call: TRBV2
cdr3_aa: CASSEDMPKETQYF

cdr3_length: 14
clone_size: few
v_call: TRBV28
cdr3_aa: CASSLFSRNEKLFF

cdr3_length: 15
clone_size: few
v_call: TRBV2
cdr3_aa: CASSVDRANNSPLHF

cdr3_length: 15
clone_size: few
v_call: TRBV5-1
cdr3_aa: CASSLGLVGTDTQYF

cdr3_length: 13
clone_size: many
v_call: TRBV12-3/TRBV12-4
cdr3_aa: CASSSRGNYGYTF

cdr3_length: 15
clone_size: many
v_call: TRBV21-1
cdr3_aa: CASSKVVMLTDTQYF

cdr3_length: 12
clone_size: NA
v_call: TRBV12-3/TRBV12-4
cdr3_aa: CASSETYNEQFF

cdr3_length: 13
clone_size: few
v_call: TRBV20-1
cdr3_aa: CSATTRGGNIQYF

cdr3_length: 16
clone_size: many
v_call: TRBV28
cdr3_aa: CASSLFDRGNTGELFF

cdr3_length: 14
clone_size: NA
v_call: TRBV19
cdr3_aa: CASSQASGNYEQYF

cdr3_length: 10
clone_size: NA
v_call: TRBV28
cdr3_aa: CATMEGEQFF

cdr3_length: 14
clone_size: many
v_call: TRBV19
cdr3_aa: CASSIGGLSNEQFF